The sample holds many counts of the clone carrying this TCR beta chain. The data were obtained in a study of T cells in Graves' hyperthyroidism and ophthalmopathy. RNA transcripts were the template for amplifying TCR beta CDR3 regions. Initially, a first-round RT-PCR of the TCR CDR3 employed the HTBI primer set. TCRdb passed the multiplex PCR reads through MiXCR, listing each CDR3 protein once. The sample holds hundreds of thousands of distinct CDR3 sequences, 40% to 55% seen once. Trimming removed 3 bases from V and 3 bases from J; junction bases left unmatched: 10. Germline loops: CDR1 SGHVS, CDR2 FQNEAQ. The length of the CDR3 is 16 residues.

This clonotype was obtained from a woman aged 18-29 years with Graves' hyperthyroidism. V gene TRBV7-8 combines with J gene TRBJ1-2; 7 bases are a match to TRBD1. The sequenced sample consisted of peripheral blood or thyroid tissue (not recorded which). The CDR3 sequence is CASSFPSTGTDYGYTF. As DNA, the CDR3 is TGTGCCAGCAGCTTTCCTTCAACCGGGACAGACTATGGCTACACCTTC.